This TCR beta chain emerged from a study of T cells in Graves' hyperthyroidism and ophthalmopathy (dated by TCRdb to about 2019). Looking at the study overall: Peripheral blood was sampled at the time of initial diagnosis, prior to any treatment. TCR V-J signatures able to tell the groups apart were searched for in a discovery cohort of about a hundred patients, of whom 40 to 45 had Graves' ophthalmopathy and about 60 had stable Graves' hyperthyroidism. Prospective prediction of ophthalmopathy was tested in an independent validation cohort of fewer than 20 hyperthyroidism patients and some 17 patients who later progressed to ophthalmopathy. The 85 to 100 discovery patients were randomly split 7:3 into training and test sets. In more than 5 Graves' hyperthyroidism patients, the study also compared T-cell repertoires from thyroid tissue with T-cell repertoires from blood. After blood sampling, hyperthyroidism patients were treated with methimazole at a starting dose of 30 mg daily, and ophthalmopathy patients were treated with high-dose intravenous methylprednisolone. The paper describes TCR Vbeta CDR3 sequencing of 135 peripheral blood samples, made up of about 41 ophthalmopathy patients, 70 to 80 hyperthyroidism patients and 17 progressor patients. General findings and caveats noted by the study authors: A model built on a 13 V-J signature distinguished ophthalmopathy from stable hyperthyroidism, reaching about 89% sensitivity and around 81% specificity in cross-validation and 80%/75% in testing. In validation, the model predicted progression to ophthalmopathy a median of 6.5 months before onset, with over 55% sensitivity and about 72% specificity. Most expanded thyroid clonotypes (frequency above 0.001) were also detected in blood, a finding suggesting that blood repertoires may reflect thyroid immune responses. No statistical method was used to set the sample size in advance, and investigators knew the group allocation.

Ophthalmopathy patients had moderately to severely active disease, with a Clinical Activity Score of 3 or more, a NOSPECS grade of 4 or more, and a disease duration of less than 3 months. Patients with uncontrolled infections, other autoimmune diseases, pregnancy or lactation were excluded. Diagnoses were based on clinical symptoms, serum thyroxine and TRAb, thyroid ultrasound and orbital computed tomography. Ficoll-Paque density gradient centrifugation was used to isolate PBMCs from approximately 11 ml of fresh peripheral blood. Total RNA was extracted using Trizol reagent, and RNA quality was assessed on an Agilent 2100 Bioanalyzer. With respect to this clonotype: It lacks a known antigen. No much larger clonotype is one base removed from it; base qualities were not supplied.

The TCR beta CDR3 regions were amplified from RNA transcripts. For the first round of RT-PCR on the TCR CDR3, the HTBI primer set was used together with the Qiagen OneStep RT-PCR kit. A second multiplex PCR round built the libraries, followed by size selection and purification. The libraries were sequenced on an Illumina HiSeq2000 using paired-end 100 bp reads. In the paper's pipeline: SOAPnuke was used to process the raw data, with reads discarded if the reads contained adapters or uncalled bases, had a mean Phred below 15, or lacked an exact constant-primer or identifier match. COPE v1.2.5 was used to merge high-quality paired reads, and clonotypes were defined as unique nucleotide sequences. Clonotypes were aligned to IMGT TRBV, TRBD and TRBJ reference segments using MiTCR v1.1. Only V-J combinations with frequency above 0.0001, covering roughly 99% of repertoires, were analysed. The TCS score was defined as F50 (clonal expansion) divided by E x V (chaos), with BLOSUM62-based TCRdist calculated between CDR3 peptides within each V-J. Welch's t-statistics and random forest reduced roughly 530 V-J features to under 15, which were used in a naive Bayes classifier (R e1071). In TCRdb, the public reads were trimmed at Q25 with fastp and aligned with MiXCR, with productive beta chains retained. Merged by CDR3 protein, the rows form single entries marked with the most common genes and DNA. The V and J calls come from TCRdb's annotation, not from the publication. Counted in this sample were roughly 530,000 distinct CDR3 sequences; approximately 17% of them appeared once. The top ten hold 17% of the sample.

V loses 0 bases of germline sequence and J loses 4 bases, and the interval between the two ends is 13 bases. The CDR3 runs 15 residues from the cysteine to the phenylalanine. Left in the record is the CDR3 DNA by itself, 45 bases read in frame from the first base. As encoded in the germline V gene (reference sequence), CDR1 is GTSNPN while CDR2 is SVGIG. The clonotype comes from a woman aged 18-30 years with Graves' ophthalmopathy. Sequenced: blood. In this chain, TRBV30 is recombined with TRBJ1-5; the D gene assignment is ambiguous. Read as DNA, the sequence is TGTGCCTGGAGTGTAGGGATGGGAGAAAATCAGCCCCAGCATTTT. It translates as CAWSVGMGENQPQHF.